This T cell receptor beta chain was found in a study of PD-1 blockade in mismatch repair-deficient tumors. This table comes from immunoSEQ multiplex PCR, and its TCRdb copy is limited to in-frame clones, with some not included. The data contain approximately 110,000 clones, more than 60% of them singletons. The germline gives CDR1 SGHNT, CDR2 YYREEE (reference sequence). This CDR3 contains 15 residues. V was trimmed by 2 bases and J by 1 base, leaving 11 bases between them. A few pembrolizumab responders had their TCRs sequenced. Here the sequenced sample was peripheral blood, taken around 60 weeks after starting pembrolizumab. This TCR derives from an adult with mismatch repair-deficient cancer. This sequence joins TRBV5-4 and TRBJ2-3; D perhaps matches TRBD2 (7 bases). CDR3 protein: CASSLGGEGTDTQYF. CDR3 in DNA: TGTGCCAGCAGCTTAGGGGGGGAGGGCACAGATACGCAGTATTTT.